Listed here are 10 T cell receptor beta chains from one sample, sequenced in a study of blood T cells in healthy people across ages. The second PCR ran 7 to 11 cycles with a sample-barcoded 5' primer and J-beta primers. TCRdb used MiXCR to reprocess the 5' RACE reads, holding one entry per CDR3 protein. The repertoire consists of 1.5 million or so distinct CDR3 sequences, with around two fifths occurring once and the leading ten covering 7% to 9.5%. Sequenced input: blood. The receptors were gathered from a woman in her late teens or twenties in good health.

This rearrangement joins TRBV5-1 to TRBJ1-1, with a possible D match to TRBD1 (5 bases). Per the germline V gene, CDR1 is SGHRS and CDR2 is YFSETQ. The length of the CDR3 is 16 residues. Trimming shortened V by 0 bases and J by 0 bases, and 12 bases separated the two germline ends. The CDR3 region is CASSLAGRGLNTEAFF. CDR3 nucleotide sequence: TGCGCCAGCAGCTTGGCCGGGAGGGGTTTGAACACTGAAGCTTTCTTT.

This clonotype has only a few counts. The chain employs TRBV5-1 and TRBJ1-5; D not resolved. Germline-derived CDR1 and CDR2 are SGHRS and YFSETQ. Trimming shortened V by 0 bases and J by 4 bases, and 11 bases separated the two germline ends. The CDR3 runs 15 residues. CDR3 loop: CASSLAGRRNQPQHF. Here the CDR3 DNA reads TGCGCCAGCAGCTTGGCGGGAAGGAGAAATCAGCCCCAGCATTTT.

This clonotype was detected a few times. As DNA, the CDR3 is TGTGCCAGCAGCTTAGTAGATGGCGCCTATAATTCACCCCTCCACTTT. Its translation: CASSLVDGAYNSPLHF. This chain links TRBV7-2 with TRBJ1-6; no clear D. Germline V lookup: CDR1 SGHTA, CDR2 FQGNSA. Trimming stripped 1 base from V and 2 bases from J, with 9 bases between. The CDR3 contains 16 residues.

This clonotype appeared many times. The rearrangement links TRBV9 to TRBJ2-1; TRBD2 might be the D (6 bases). The germline V gene has CDR1 SGDLS and CDR2 YYNGEE. Deletions cut 0 bases from V and 2 bases from J, with 12 bases between. The CDR3 consists of 16 residues. The CDR3 loop is CASSVVTGVPYNEQFF. The CDR3, as DNA: TGTGCCAGCAGCGTAGTCACGGGAGTCCCCTACAATGAGCAGTTCTTC.

This clonotype was observed a handful of times. The chain is built from TRBV27 and TRBJ1-2; 9 positions match TRBD1. The CDR3 is made up of 14 amino acids. The germline V gene has CDR1 MNHEY and CDR2 SMNVEV (reference sequence). Trimming cost V 5 bases and J 2 bases; bases outside gene matches: 3. In nucleotides, the CDR3 is TGTGCCAGCAGTCACAGGGGGCTAAACTATGGCTACACCTTC. This sequence encodes CASSHRGLNYGYTF.

This clonotype has more than one count but fewer than ten. The chain has TRBV12-5 and TRBJ2-1; no definite D call. The V and J ends lost 3 bases and 2 bases respectively, with 11 bases between them. In germline, CDR1 is LGHNT, CDR2 FRNRAP. The CDR3 length is 15 residues. CDR3 bases: TGTGCTAGTGGTTTAGACCGGGTTACCTACAATGAGCAGTTCTTC. This gives the protein CASGLDRVTYNEQFF.

CDR3 coding DNA: TGTGCCAGTAGTATGACTAGCGGGGAACTCGAGCAGTACTTC. It translates to CASSMTSGELEQYF. The chain links TRBV19 to TRBJ2-4; 11 nucleotides match TRBD2. The J call is uncertain, as TRBJ2-7 better fits the DNA end. The germline V gene encodes CDR1 LNHDA and CDR2 SQIVND (reference sequence). CDR3 length: 14 amino acids.

The chain employs TRBV5-1 and TRBJ2-1, with D perhaps given as TRBD1 or TRBD2 (5 bases each). With 3 bases removed from V and 3 bases from J, the gap between germline ends came to 13 bases. Germline values: CDR1 SGHRS, CDR2 YFSETQ. The CDR3 has 15 residues. The CDR3 spells CASSSPGASYNEQFF. DNA for the CDR3: TGCGCCAGCAGCTCGCCCGGGGCTAGCTACAATGAGCAGTTCTTC. Full variable domain (missing parts from reference TRBV5-1 and TRBJ2-1): KAGVTQTPRYLIKTRGQQVTLSCSPISGHRSVSWYQQTPGQGLQFLFEYFSETQRNKGNFPGRFSGRQFSNSRSEMNVSTLELGDSALYLCASSSPGASYNEQFFGPGTRLTVL.

Concerning this clonotype itself: At one end, the junction sequence differs from germline, possibly due to a read error. In nucleotides, the CDR3 is TGTGCCACCAGTGAAGGCGGGCCAACCTACGAGCAGTACTTC. This codes for CATSEGGPTYEQYF. The V gene is TRBV10-3, the J gene TRBJ2-4; D may be TRBD2 (5 bases). The J call is doubtful: the DNA matches TRBJ2-7 better. From germline, CDR1 is ENHRY and CDR2 SYGVKD. The CDR3 covers 14 residues.

This clonotype was counted a few times. The genes are TRBV5-1 and TRBJ2-3, with 7 bases aligning to TRBD2. The ends lost 4 bases at V and 1 base at J; junction bases unmatched: 9. Germline V gene lookup returns CDR1 SGHRS and CDR2 YFSETQ. This CDR3 comprises 16 residues. The DNA for the CDR3 is TGCGCCAGCAGCCCCCGAGTAGCGGGCCGCACAGATACGCAGTATTTT. Translated: CASSPRVAGRTDTQYF.